The sequence of this T cell receptor beta chain was determined in a study of response to subunit inactivated influenza vaccine. TCRdb itself ran the RT-PCR reads through MiXCR, one entry per CDR3 protein. There are over 800,000 distinct CDR3 sequences in the sample; 21% occur only once, and approximately 10% lies in the top ten. Study outcomes and limitations: Few new T cells, the authors suggested, are recruited by each seasonal influenza vaccination.

CDR1 and CDR2 from the germline V gene are SGHTA and FQGNSA. CDR3 length: 14 residues. The ends were cut back, 8 bases at V and 5 bases at J, with 19 bases in the middle. A note on this clonotype: Antigen: not known.

The rearrangement links TRBV7-2 to TRBJ2-7; the D gene is possibly TRBD2 (7 bases). This receptor was identified in a man aged 45-65 years who received an inactivated influenza vaccine. The material was PBMCs from blood, obtained more than 4 days after vaccination. CDR3 loop: CASSPRGGPHEQYF. The CDR3 DNA is TGTGCCAGCTCGCCGAGGGGGGGACCCCACGAGCAGTACTTC. Drawing the rest from reference TRBV7-2 and TRBJ2-7, the complete variable domain is GAGVSQSPSNKVTEKGKDVELRCDPISGHTALYWYRQSLGQGLEFLIYFQGNSAPDKSGLPSDRFSAERTGGSVSTLTIQRTQQEDSAVYLCASSPRGGPHEQYFGPGTRLTVT.